This T cell receptor (beta chain) was captured by sequencing in a study of T cell responses to AZD1222 COVID-19 vaccine. Sequencing was performed with immunoSEQ multiplex PCR; in TCRdb, only in-frame clones are kept and a portion is missing. Of under 150,000 clones listed, under 95% are singletons. This clone appeared once. What it recognizes is unknown. The study's findings and limits: A mostly white British donor set with more females was recruited, and clonal diversity was possibly underestimated. A reported finding is that nearly half of spike-specific TCRs target unmutated variant regions.

Trimming shortened V by 0 bases and J by 1 base, and 10 bases separated the two germline ends. CDR3 length: 16 amino acids. Germline values: CDR1 LGHDT, CDR2 YNNKEL (reference sequence). The material sequenced was peripheral blood, taken on day 0 of AZD1222 vaccination. The chain has TRBV3-1 (or the pseudogene TRBV3-2) and TRBJ2-1; weak D call: TRBD2 (5 bases). The TCR sequence derives from an adult in good health. CDR3 nucleotide sequence: TGTGCCAGCAGCCAAGATAGAGGGAAGTCCTACAATGAGCAGTTCTTC. Translated: CASSQDRGKSYNEQFF.